This entry lists 15 T cell receptor beta chains sequenced from one sample in a study of blood T cell repertoires in COVID-19. Clones were read by immunoSEQ multiplex PCR, and TCRdb kept only the in-frame ones, dropping some. The sample holds 85,000 to 100,000 clones, around 81% seen once. The sample taken for sequencing was peripheral blood. The receptors derive from a middle-aged man who had recovered from COVID-19.

CDR3 nucleotides: TGTGCCAGTAGTATGTTACCGTACATAGGAGGTAGCAATCAGCCCCAGCATTTT. Protein sequence: CASSMLPYIGGSNQPQHF. The rearrangement links TRBV19 to TRBJ1-5; D is uncertain. CDR3 length: 18 amino acids. Germline lookup yields CDR1 LNHDA and CDR2 SQIVND (reference sequence). The V end was cut by 3 bases, the J end by 0 bases, with 18 bases between.

This clone has more than one count but fewer than ten. The chain has TRBV5-1 and TRBJ2-1; D ambiguous. Trimming pared 0 bases from V and 9 bases from J, leaving 7 bases between. Looked up from germline, CDR1 is SGHRS and CDR2 is YFSETQ. CDR3 length equals 12 residues. The chain's CDR3 is CASSLGEAEQFF. In nucleotides, the CDR3 is TGCGCCAGCAGCTTGGGAGAGGCTGAGCAGTTCTTC.

V usage is TRBV19 and J usage is TRBJ1-2; TRBD1 is a possible D gene (6 bases). This CDR3 is 12 amino acids long. Germline assignment: CDR1 LNHDA and CDR2 SQIVND (reference sequence). V was cut by 3 bases and J by 7 bases, with 9 bases left in between. For the CDR3, the DNA is TGTGCCAGTAGTATTTGGGGGCTTGGCTACACCTTC. Translating it yields CASSIWGLGYTF. Full variable domain (remainder filled in from reference TRBV19 and TRBJ1-2): DGGITQSPKYLFRKEGQNVTLSCEQNLNHDAMYWYRQDPGQGLRLIYYSQIVNDFQKGDIAEGYSVSREKKESFPLTVTSAQKNPTAFYLCASSIWGLGYTFGSGTRLTVV.

J is TRBJ2-1 and V is TRBV4-2, with D possibly being TRBD2 (7 bases). The CDR3 runs to 15 residues. Trimming took off 5 bases at V and 7 bases at J, with 18 bases between the two ends. Germline CDR1 and CDR2: LGHNA and YNFKEQ. CDR3 bases: TGTGCCAGCAGCTTCCGGACTAGGGGGGGAAATGAGCAGTTCTTC. Its translation is CASSFRTRGGNEQFF.

The J gene is TRBJ1-2, the V gene TRBV21-1. TRBV21-1 is labeled a pseudogene. The CDR3 length is 15 residues. In DNA form, the CDR3 reads TGTGCCAGCAGCAAAGCGTCCCTCGAGGACTATGGCTACACCTTC. It encodes CASSKASLEDYGYTF.

The chain is built from TRBV9 and TRBJ1-3; 7 bases match TRBD1. The CDR3 spans 15 residues. CDR1 and CDR2 (germline): SGDLS, YYNGEE. Trimming removed 3 bases from V and 3 bases from J; junction bases left unmatched: 6. CDR3 protein: CASSEQGSYGNTIYF. The DNA of the CDR3 is TGTGCCAGCAGCGAACAGGGGTCTTATGGAAACACCATATATTTT. Full variable domain (outside the CDR3, taken from reference TRBV9 and TRBJ1-3): DSGVTQTPKHLITATGQRVTLRCSPRSGDLSVYWYQQSLDQGLQFLIQYYNGEERAKGNILERFSAQQFPDLHSELNLSSLELGDSALYFCASSEQGSYGNTIYFGEGSWLTVV.

The chain uses TRBV2 and TRBJ1-1; D perhaps matches TRBD1 (6 bases). The CDR3 is 13 amino acids. Trimming stripped 7 bases from V and 3 bases from J, with 12 bases between. From germline, CDR1 is SNHLY and CDR2 FYNNEI. CDR3 sequence reads: CASIPGEHTEAFF. In nucleotides, the CDR3 is TGTGCCAGCATTCCAGGGGAACACACTGAAGCTTTCTTT.

This clone has a handful of counts. CDR3 residues: CASRPRRGAGNEQFF. The CDR3 DNA follows: TGTGCCAGCAGACCCCGGCGGGGGGCCGGCAATGAGCAGTTCTTC. V is TRBV6-5 and J is TRBJ2-1; 8 bases agree with TRBD2. Looked up from germline, CDR1 is MNHEY and CDR2 is SVGAGI. V lost 6 bases and J lost 6; bases outside the gene matches: 10. The CDR3 totals 15 residues.

In this sample, this clone turned up once. This chain joins TRBV4-3 and TRBJ1-5, with D unclear. V was pared by 2 bases and J by 1 base, with 9 bases between. CDR1 is LGHNA, CDR2 YSLEER, per germline. CDR3 length: 15 residues. The CDR3 coding sequence is TGCGCCAGCAGCCAATATGCGGGGAGCAATCAGCCCCAGCATTTT. It specifies CASSQYAGSNQPQHF.

This clone occurred a few times. The chain has TRBV7-2 and TRBJ1-1; TRBD1 agrees at 7 bases. The length of the CDR3 is 14 residues. From germline, CDR1 is SGHTA and CDR2 FQGNSA. The V segment lost 5 bases and the J segment 0 bases; nucleotides outside the gene matches: 3. The DNA of the CDR3 is TGTGCCAGCAGCGCGGGACAGCTGAACACTGAAGCTTTCTTT. It codes for CASSAGQLNTEAFF.

The chain carries TRBV6-5 and TRBJ2-1; 8 bases are shared with TRBD2. Germline V gene lookup returns CDR1 MNHEY and CDR2 SVGAGI. The CDR3 has 15 residues. Trimming removed 6 bases from V and 8 bases from J; junction bases left unmatched: 12. Written as DNA, the CDR3 is TGTGCCAGCAGGTCTACCGGGACTAGTGCTGATGAGCAGTTCTTC. Amino acids: CASRSTGTSADEQFF.

The chain combines TRBV3-1 (or the pseudogene TRBV3-2) with TRBJ1-5; 10 bases line up with TRBD1. Germline loops: CDR1 LGHDT, CDR2 YNNKEL (reference sequence). The CDR3 runs to 15 residues. V shed 5 bases, J shed 4 bases, and the junction held 5 bases outside the gene matches. The CDR3 nucleotides read TGTGCCAGCAGCGGGGACAGGGGTGTGAATCAGCCCCAGCATTTT. The encoded protein is CASSGDRGVNQPQHF.

V and J are TRBV2 and TRBJ1-2; TRBD1 matches at 9 bases. After removal of 6 bases from V and 8 bases from J, the junction contained 13 bases not matched to a gene. Germline-derived CDR1 and CDR2 are SNHLY and FYNNEI. The CDR3 loop spans 15 amino acids. The CDR3 bases are TGTGCCAGCAGAGCTACGGGACAGGGAGGAGGGGGCTACACCTTC. It specifies CASRATGQGGGGYTF.

The chain combines TRBV5-1 with TRBJ2-1, with 11 bases aligning to TRBD1. The germline V gene encodes CDR1 SGHRS and CDR2 YFSETQ. With V trimmed by 2 bases and J by 8 bases, 3 bases remained unmatched. The CDR3 loop spans 14 amino acids. The CDR3 spells CASSFGTGGDEQFF. The CDR3 DNA follows: TGCGCCAGCAGCTTCGGGACAGGGGGAGATGAGCAGTTCTTC.

The chain recombines TRBV11-2 with TRBJ1-1, with 7 positions matching TRBD1. Germline CDR1 SGHAT, CDR2 FQNNGV. J gave up 1 base and V 9 bases, and 8 bases lay outside the gene matches. CDR3 length: 14 amino acids. The CDR3 region has the DNA TGTGCCAGTTCGAGGGGGCAGGGGAACACTGAAGCTTTCTTT. Encoded protein: CASSRGQGNTEAFF.